This T cell receptor (beta chain) was recovered during a study of blood T cell repertoires in COVID-19. Study context: The origin of the acute and convalescent COVID-19 samples was the United States, Italy and Spain. Sources were T cells, B-cell-depleted T cells, or PBMCs; the material itself was cDNA or gDNA.

How the authors handled the data: Reference gene primer amplification gave estimated nucleated cell counts. Only in-frame clones appear in the TCRdb table, and some are missing; sequencing was by immunoSEQ multiplex PCR. From that table come the V and J calls and clone size; the DNA was used to work out D and trimming. The table has about 120,000 clones, over 75% seen once. V was clipped by 2 bases and J by 0 bases, with 8 bases between them. The germline gives CDR1 MNHEY, CDR2 SVGEGT. The CDR3 loop spans 15 amino acids. The specimen was peripheral blood. The receptor was derived from a woman of 80 years or more with acute or convalescent COVID-19. This sequence joins TRBV6-2 or TRBV6-3 and TRBJ1-5; D perhaps matches TRBD1 (6 bases). Here the CDR3 DNA reads TGTGCCAGCAGTTACCAAGGGGGTAGCAATCAGCCCCAGCATTTT. Translation: CASSYQGGSNQPQHF.